This T cell receptor (beta chain) came from a study of molecular identifiers for immune sequencing clone quantification. This clonotype was observed at least ten times. The antigen is undetermined. TCRdb re-called the PCR reads through MiXCR, storing one row per CDR3 protein. The sample lists about 40,000 distinct CDR3 sequences, approximately 18% occurring once. Germline V CDR1 and CDR2: MNHNY, SVGAGI (reference sequence). CDR3 length: 19 amino acids. V lost 0 bases to trimming and J lost 5 bases, with 26 bases between them. Sorting was used to obtain naive CD8 T cells (CD8+CD4-CCR7+CD45RA+). Study-level findings and limits: Clones above 20 RNA copies contained over 98% of effector molecules but under 1% of naive ones. Approximately 910,000 naive cells reportedly did not prevent detection of spiked Jurkat TCR RNA from one cell.

The sample comprised naive CD8+ T cells from blood, with Jurkat cell RNA spiked in. As for subset: FACS-sorted CD8+CD4-CCR7+CD45RA+ naive T cells. The gene calls are TRBV6-6 and TRBJ2-7, with unresolved D. The sequence came from a human donor in good health. Some libraries in this study had Jurkat cell RNA spiked in. The CDR3 coding sequence is TGTGCCAGCAGTTACTCGGCCGAGTCGCGCCTGCGTTCGTATCACGAGCAGTACTTC. Translating gives CASSYSAESRLRSYHEQYF.